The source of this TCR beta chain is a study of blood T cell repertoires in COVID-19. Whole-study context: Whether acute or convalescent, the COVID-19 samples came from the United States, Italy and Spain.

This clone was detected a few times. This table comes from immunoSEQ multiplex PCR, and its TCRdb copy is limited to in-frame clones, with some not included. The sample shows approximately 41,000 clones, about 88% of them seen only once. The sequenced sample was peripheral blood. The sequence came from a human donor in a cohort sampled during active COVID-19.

The DNA for the CDR3 is TGTGCCACCAGTGACCCACAGGGGATCTATGGCTACACCTTC. Amino acids: CATSDPQGIYGYTF. This chain connects TRBV24-1 to TRBJ1-2; 7 bases are shared with TRBD1. V lost 4 bases and J lost 4; bases outside the gene matches: 5. Germline V gene lookup returns CDR1 KGHDR and CDR2 SFDVKD. The CDR3 totals 14 residues.